This entry lists 16 T cell receptor beta chains sequenced from one sample in a study of OX40 agonist ivuxolimab in advanced cancers. Generated by immunoSEQ multiplex PCR, the TCRdb table keeps only in-frame clones and is missing some. The sample carries around 70,000 clones, roughly nine tenths recorded once. The material was CD4+ or CD8+ T cells sorted from blood, obtained in a trial of the OX40 agonist ivuxolimab. These receptors all stem from an adult with an advanced solid tumor such as melanoma, head and neck, liver or kidney cancer.

This clone came up once. This CDR3 is CASSSGPFRRVEQYF. The CDR3 DNA reads TGTGCCAGCAGCAGCGGGCCTTTCAGGAGGGTCGAGCAGTACTTC. The J gene is TRBJ2-7, the V gene TRBV28, with D possibly TRBD2 on 6 matching bases. The germline V gene has CDR1 MDHEN and CDR2 SYDVKM. The ends were cut back, 6 bases at V and 6 bases at J, with 21 bases in the middle. The CDR3 totals 15 residues.

The V gene is TRBV28, the J gene TRBJ2-5, with TRBD1 matching over 9 bases. TRBJ2-7 explains the end of the DNA better; the J call may be wrong. The CDR3 runs to 14 residues. Germline CDR1 is MDHEN and CDR2 is SYDVKM. This CDR3 is CASSLTGGSYEQYF. In DNA, the CDR3 is TGTGCCAGCAGTTTGACAGGGGGCTCCTACGAGCAGTACTTC.

The chain carries TRBV6-5 and TRBJ2-3; TRBD2 agrees at 7 bases. The CDR3 loop spans 15 amino acids. Germline CDR1 and CDR2: MNHEY and SVGAGI. With V trimmed by 4 bases and J by 1 base, 5 bases remained unmatched. DNA of the CDR3: TGTGCCAGCAGTTCGCATACTAGCGGCACAGATACGCAGTATTTT. It translates to CASSSHTSGTDTQYF.

The rearrangement joins TRBV6-5 to TRBJ1-2, with D possibly matching TRBD1 (5 bases). The CDR3 runs to 15 residues. Trimming stripped 4 bases from V and 1 base from J, with 13 bases between. In germline, CDR1 is MNHEY, CDR2 SVGAGI. The CDR3 protein is CASSSTVAYNYGYTF. CDR3 sequence (DNA): TGTGCCAGCAGTTCGACAGTCGCCTATAACTATGGCTACACCTTC.

This rearrangement joins TRBV5-1 to TRBJ2-2, with a weak D call TRBD1 (5 bases). Trimming removed 3 bases from V and 1 base from J, with 10 bases in between. The length of the CDR3 is 15 residues. Per the germline V gene, CDR1 is SGHRS and CDR2 is YFSETQ. Here the CDR3 reads CASSSQRGNTGELFF. The DNA for the CDR3 is TGCGCCAGCAGCTCCCAAAGGGGGAACACCGGGGAGCTGTTTTTT.

V gene TRBV4-3 combines with J gene TRBJ2-2; TRBD2 aligns across 7 bases. With 0 bases clipped from V and 5 bases from J, the junction kept 9 bases outside the gene matches. The CDR3 runs 17 residues. Germline V gives CDR1 LGHNA, CDR2 YSLEER. CDR3 sequence: CASSQDVGRTRTGELFF. The CDR3 nucleotides read TGCGCCAGCAGCCAAGATGTGGGCAGGACTAGGACCGGGGAGCTGTTTTTT.

This rearrangement joins TRBV28 to TRBJ2-3, with 7 bases that match TRBD2. The germline V gene encodes CDR1 MDHEN and CDR2 SYDVKM. This CDR3 region has 13 residues. With 10 bases clipped from V and 2 bases from J, the junction kept 6 bases outside the gene matches. CDR3 DNA sequence: TGTGCCATTACGGGACTAAACACAGATACGCAGTATTTT. Amino acids: CAITGLNTDTQYF.

The chain couples TRBV27 to TRBJ2-5; D gene unclear. This CDR3 comprises 12 residues. The germline V gene has CDR1 MNHEY and CDR2 SMNVEV (reference sequence). The V gene lost 9 bases and the J gene lost 5 bases, with 13 bases spanning the gap. The CDR3 nucleotides are TGTGCCAGTTCTTTTCCTGGGGAGACCCAGTACTTC. Protein product: CASSFPGETQYF.

The chain is built from TRBV5-6 and TRBJ1-2; no clear D. V was cut by 4 bases and J by 3 bases, with 7 bases left in between. The CDR3 extends over 12 amino acids. From germline, CDR1 is SGHDT and CDR2 YYEEEE. The CDR3 protein is CASSVADYGYTF. CDR3 nucleotides: TGTGCCAGCAGCGTCGCGGACTATGGCTACACCTTC.

This clone showed up just a few times. V usage is TRBV13 and J usage is TRBJ2-7, with 10 bases lining up with TRBD2. Germline-derived CDR1 and CDR2 are PRHDT and FYEKMQ (reference sequence). The CDR3 sequence is 16 residues long. The trim removed 5 bases at V and 1 base at J, leaving 8 bases unmatched. CDR3 in amino acids: CASSRIAGGGSYEQYF. Written as DNA, the CDR3 is TGTGCCAGCAGCCGGATAGCGGGAGGCGGGTCCTACGAGCAGTACTTC.

J is TRBJ2-5 and V is TRBV7-9; TRBD1 matches 7 bases. The CDR3 sequence is 15 residues long. Germline V gene lookup returns CDR1 SEHNR and CDR2 FQNEAQ (reference sequence). V shed 4 bases, J shed 2 bases, and the junction held 7 bases outside the gene matches. CDR3 nucleotides: TGTGCCAGCAGCTCTCCGGGACAGTCACAAGAGACCCAGTACTTC. Translation: CASSSPGQSQETQYF.

This clone was detected a few times. The chain couples TRBV7-8 to TRBJ1-6; D is uncertain. The CDR3 has 12 amino acids. V was pared by 5 bases and J by 9 bases, with 8 bases between. The germline V gene has CDR1 SGHVS and CDR2 FQNEAQ. CDR3: CASSPAFSPLHF. The CDR3 bases are TGTGCCAGCAGCCCAGCGTTTTCACCCCTCCACTTT.

The chain carries TRBV5-1 and TRBJ1-1; no clear D gene. V was shortened by 2 bases and J by 1 base, with 12 bases between the two germline ends. The CDR3 is made up of 15 amino acids. Germline values: CDR1 SGHRS, CDR2 YFSETQ. DNA of the CDR3: TGCGCCAGCAGCTTAGAGCTTTTGGGGAACACTGAAGCTTTCTTT. As protein: CASSLELLGNTEAFF. Full variable domain (rest looked up from reference TRBV5-1 and TRBJ1-1): KAGVTQTPRYLIKTRGQQVTLSCSPISGHRSVSWYQQTPGQGLQFLFEYFSETQRNKGNFPGRFSGRQFSNSRSEMNVSTLELGDSALYLCASSLELLGNTEAFFGQGTRLTVV.

The chain couples TRBV29-1 to TRBJ1-2; no definite D call. CDR1 and CDR2 (germline): SQVTM, ANQGSEA. This CDR3 has 12 amino acids. Trimming left V 6 bases short and J 4 bases short, with 12 bases between. CDR3 sequence: CSVAQLIYGYTF. Written as DNA, the CDR3 is TGCAGCGTGGCACAGCTTATCTATGGCTACACCTTC.

The chain uses TRBV6-5 and TRBJ1-1; 7 nucleotides agree with TRBD1. This CDR3 has 13 residues. CDR1 and CDR2 (germline): MNHEY, SVGAGI. With V trimmed by 4 bases and J by 7 bases, 6 bases remained unmatched. This CDR3 reads CASSFYRDSEAFF. Here the CDR3 DNA reads TGTGCCAGCAGTTTTTACCGGGACAGTGAAGCTTTCTTT.

This rearrangement joins TRBV6-5 to TRBJ1-2, with 7 bases lining up with TRBD1. With V trimmed by 0 bases and J by 8 bases, 9 bases remained unmatched. The germline gives CDR1 MNHEY, CDR2 SVGAGI. CDR3 length: 15 residues. The CDR3 DNA reads as TGTGCCAGCAGTTACTCGAGTACAGGGGCTCGGGGCTACACCTTC. This translates into CASSYSSTGARGYTF.